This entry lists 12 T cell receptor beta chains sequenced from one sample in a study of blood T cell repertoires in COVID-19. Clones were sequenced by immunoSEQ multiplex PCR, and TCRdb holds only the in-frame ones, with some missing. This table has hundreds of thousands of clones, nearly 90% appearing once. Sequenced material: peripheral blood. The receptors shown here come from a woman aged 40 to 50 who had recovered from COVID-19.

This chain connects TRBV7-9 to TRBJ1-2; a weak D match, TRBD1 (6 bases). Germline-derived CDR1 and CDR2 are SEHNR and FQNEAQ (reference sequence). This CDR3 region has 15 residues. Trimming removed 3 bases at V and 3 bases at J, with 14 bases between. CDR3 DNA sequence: TGTGCCAGCAGCTTGCCGGGGGGCGGCTACTATGGCTACACCTTC. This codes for CASSLPGGGYYGYTF.

The CDR3 loop reads CASSHERRYSNQPQHF. The DNA of the CDR3 is TGCGCCAGCAGCCACGAGCGCCGGTATAGCAATCAGCCCCAGCATTTT. This rearrangement joins TRBV4-3 to TRBJ1-5, with no clear D. The CDR3 runs to 16 residues. CDR1 is LGHNA, CDR2 YSLEER, per germline. Trimming removed 3 bases at V and 0 bases at J, with 12 bases between.

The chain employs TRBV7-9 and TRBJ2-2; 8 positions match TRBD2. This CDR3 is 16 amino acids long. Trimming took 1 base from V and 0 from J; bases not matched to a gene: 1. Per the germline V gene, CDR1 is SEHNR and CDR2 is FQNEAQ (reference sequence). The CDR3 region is CASSLGSGTNTGELFF. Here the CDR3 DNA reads TGTGCCAGCAGCTTAGGTAGCGGGACGAACACCGGGGAGCTGTTTTTT.

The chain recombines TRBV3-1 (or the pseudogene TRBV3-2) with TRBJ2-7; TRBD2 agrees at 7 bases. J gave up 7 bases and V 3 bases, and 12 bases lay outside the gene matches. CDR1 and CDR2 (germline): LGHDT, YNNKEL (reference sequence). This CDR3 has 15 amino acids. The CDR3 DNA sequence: TGTGCCAGCAGCCATAGTCTAGCGGCCGTGGGGGAGCAGTACTTC. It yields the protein CASSHSLAAVGEQYF.

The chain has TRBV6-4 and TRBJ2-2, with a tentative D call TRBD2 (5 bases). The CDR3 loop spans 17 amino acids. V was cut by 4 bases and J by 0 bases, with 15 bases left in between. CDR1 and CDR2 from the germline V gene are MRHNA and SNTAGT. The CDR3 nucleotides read TGTGCCAGCAGTGCCTTCTTACTAGGACCGAACACCGGGGAGCTGTTTTTT. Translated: CASSAFLLGPNTGELFF.

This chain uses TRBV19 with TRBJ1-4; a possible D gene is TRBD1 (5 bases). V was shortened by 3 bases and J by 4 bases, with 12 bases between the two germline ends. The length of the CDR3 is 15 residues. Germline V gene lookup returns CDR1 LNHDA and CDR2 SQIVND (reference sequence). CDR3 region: CASSIGGANNEKLFF. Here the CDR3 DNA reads TGTGCCAGTAGTATCGGAGGGGCAAATAATGAAAAACTGTTTTTT. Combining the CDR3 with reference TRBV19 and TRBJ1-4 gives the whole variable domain DGGITQSPKYLFRKEGQNVTLSCEQNLNHDAMYWYRQDPGQGLRLIYYSQIVNDFQKGDIAEGYSVSREKKESFPLTVTSAQKNPTAFYLCASSIGGANNEKLFFGSGTQLSVL.

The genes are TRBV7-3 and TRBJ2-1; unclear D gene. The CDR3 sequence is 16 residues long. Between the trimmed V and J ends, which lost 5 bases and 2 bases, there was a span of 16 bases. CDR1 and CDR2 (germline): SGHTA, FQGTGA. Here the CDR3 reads CASSLTRQAPYNEQFF. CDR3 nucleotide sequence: TGTGCCAGCAGCCTCACCCGCCAGGCGCCCTACAATGAGCAGTTCTTC.

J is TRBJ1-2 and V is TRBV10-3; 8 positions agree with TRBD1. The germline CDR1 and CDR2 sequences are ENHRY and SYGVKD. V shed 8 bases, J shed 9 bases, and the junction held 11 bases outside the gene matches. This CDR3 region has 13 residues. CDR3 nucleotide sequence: TGTGCCATCGCCGGGACAGGAGAATTGCGCTACACCTTC. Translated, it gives CAIAGTGELRYTF.

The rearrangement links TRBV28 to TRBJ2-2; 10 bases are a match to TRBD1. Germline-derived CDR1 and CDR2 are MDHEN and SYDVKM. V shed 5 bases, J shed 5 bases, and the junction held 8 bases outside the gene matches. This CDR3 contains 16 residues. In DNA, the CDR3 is TGTGCCAGCAGTATTCCGGGACAGGGGTTGACCGGGGAGCTGTTTTTT. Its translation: CASSIPGQGLTGELFF.

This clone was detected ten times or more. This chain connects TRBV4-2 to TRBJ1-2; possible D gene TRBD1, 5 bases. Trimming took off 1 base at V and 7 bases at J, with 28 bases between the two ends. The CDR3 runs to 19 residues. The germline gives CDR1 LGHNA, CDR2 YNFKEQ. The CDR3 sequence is CASSQVVMGEGLDLGGYTF. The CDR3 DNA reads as TGTGCCAGCAGCCAAGTGGTTATGGGAGAGGGACTTGACTTGGGTGGCTACACCTTC.

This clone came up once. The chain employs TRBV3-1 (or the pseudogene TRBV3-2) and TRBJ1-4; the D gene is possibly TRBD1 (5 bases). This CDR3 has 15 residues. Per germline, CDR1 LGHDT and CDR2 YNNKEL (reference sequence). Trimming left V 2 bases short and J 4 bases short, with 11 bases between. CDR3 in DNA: TGTGCCAGCAGCCAAATGGGGGGTCTTAATGAAAAACTGTTTTTT. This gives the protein CASSQMGGLNEKLFF.

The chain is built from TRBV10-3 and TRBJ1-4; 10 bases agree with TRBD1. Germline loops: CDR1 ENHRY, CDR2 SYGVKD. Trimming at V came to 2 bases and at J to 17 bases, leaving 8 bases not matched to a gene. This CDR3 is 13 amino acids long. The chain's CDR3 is CAISEAGTGVRFF. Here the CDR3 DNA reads TGTGCCATCAGTGAGGCCGGGACAGGGGTTCGCTTTTTT.